The 30 T cell receptor beta chains reported below all come from one sample, sequenced in a study of T cells in Graves' hyperthyroidism and ophthalmopathy. RNA transcripts yielded amplified TCR beta CDR3 regions. HTBI primers were used for first-round RT-PCR of the TCR CDR3. One entry per CDR3 protein, called by TCRdb with MiXCR from the multiplex PCR reads. The data contain about 500,000 distinct CDR3 sequences, around 15% of them seen just once; the ten biggest clones take up 29%. Sequencing was performed on blood. These receptors all come from a woman in her 30s with Graves' ophthalmopathy.

The V call is TRBV12-3 or TRBV12-4, the J call TRBJ2-5; 7 bases agree with TRBD1. V lost 5 bases to trimming and J lost 5 bases; unmatched junction nucleotides: 8. CDR3 length: 14 amino acids. The CDR3 is CASSPTGVGETQYF. For the CDR3, the DNA is TGTGCCAGCAGTCCAACAGGGGTCGGGGAGACCCAGTACTTC.

The table lists this clonotype with many counts. The chain's CDR3 is CASSPLEVPPDTQYF. For the CDR3, the DNA is TGTGCCAGCAGCCCCCTTGAAGTTCCGCCAGATACGCAGTATTTT. The J gene is TRBJ2-3, the V gene TRBV9, with D uncertain. Germline assignment: CDR1 SGDLS and CDR2 YYNGEE. V was shortened by 4 bases and J by 4 bases, with 16 bases between the two germline ends. The length of the CDR3 is 15 residues.

This clonotype was seen more than once but under ten times. The chain employs TRBV4-3 and TRBJ2-1; 7 bases map to TRBD2. There are 17 residues in the CDR3. V trimming: 0 bases; J trimming: 10 bases; junction bases outside the gene matches: 15. The germline V gene has CDR1 LGHNA and CDR2 YSLEER. CDR3 sequence (DNA): TGCGCCAGCAGCCAAGATCTTAAGTACGGGGGAGGGCGCGAGCAGTTCTTC. Translating it yields CASSQDLKYGGGREQFF.

This clonotype was recorded at least ten times. This chain uses TRBV20-1 with TRBJ2-1, with 8 bases lining up with TRBD2. Germline V CDR1 and CDR2: DFQATT, SNEGSKA (reference sequence). The CDR3 totals 15 residues. The V gene end was trimmed by 2 bases and the J gene end by 0 bases; junction bases not matched to a gene: 3. The CDR3 region has the DNA TGCAGTGCTAGACTGAGCGGGAGCTCCTACAATGAGCAGTTCTTC. It translates to CSARLSGSSYNEQFF.

There are many counts of this clonotype. The chain combines TRBV30 with TRBJ2-2; 7 bases line up with TRBD1. In germline, CDR1 is GTSNPN, CDR2 SVGIG (reference sequence). This CDR3 is built from 13 residues. With 8 bases clipped from V and 4 bases from J, the junction kept 7 bases outside the gene matches. The DNA of the CDR3 is TGTGCCAAGAGACAGGGAAGCACCGGGGAGCTGTTTTTT. Its protein product is CAKRQGSTGELFF.

This clonotype was seen many times. The chain uses TRBV7-9 and TRBJ1-5, with TRBD1 matching 8 bases. Germline loops: CDR1 SEHNR, CDR2 FQNEAQ (reference sequence). With 1 base clipped from V and 7 bases from J, the junction kept 6 bases outside the gene matches. The length of the CDR3 is 15 residues. CDR3: CASSLGHTGGQPQHF. CDR3 in DNA: TGTGCCAGCAGCTTAGGCCATACAGGGGGACAGCCCCAGCATTTT. Supplemented by reference TRBV7-9 and TRBJ1-5, the full variable domain reads DTGVSQNPRHKITKRGQNVTFRCDPISEHNRLYWYRQTLGQGPEFLTYFQNEAQLEKSRLLSDRFSAERPKGSFSTLEIQRTEQGDSAMYLCASSLGHTGGQPQHFGDGTRLSIL.

This clonotype was picked up many times. The chain is built from TRBV12-3 or TRBV12-4 and TRBJ2-7; the D gene is possibly TRBD2 (5 bases). The CDR3 consists of 12 residues. The ends were cut back, 1 base at V and 6 bases at J, with 7 bases in the middle. Written as DNA, the CDR3 is TGTGCCAGCAGTTTAGTCGCGGGCGAGCAGTACTTC. It encodes CASSLVAGEQYF.

This clonotype was detected many times. J is TRBJ2-7 and V is TRBV20-1; TRBD2 matches 7 bases. J gave up 3 bases and V 5 bases, and 10 bases lay outside the gene matches. CDR1 is DFQATT and CDR2 is SNEGSKA in the germline V gene (reference sequence). The CDR3 consists of 14 residues. The CDR3 nucleotides read TGCAGTGCTGTGCCACTAGCGATTGACTACGAGCAGTACTTC. This translates into CSAVPLAIDYEQYF.

The chain uses TRBV29-1 and TRBJ2-1; D ambiguous. CDR3 length: 13 residues. The germline V gene encodes CDR1 SQVTM and CDR2 ANQGSEA. Deletions cut 5 bases from V and 7 bases from J, with 15 bases between. CDR3 nucleotides: TGCAGCGTTTCAGTGGGCATGAGTAATGAGCAGTTCTTC. Its translation: CSVSVGMSNEQFF.

The chain links TRBV12-3 or TRBV12-4 to TRBJ2-7; unclear D gene. The CDR3 is 15 residues long. V lost 3 bases, J lost 0 bases, and 12 bases lay in between. The CDR3 here is CASSFYLSSSYEQYF. The CDR3 DNA reads TGTGCCAGCAGTTTTTATTTGTCGAGCTCCTACGAGCAGTACTTC.

V and J are TRBV3-1 and TRBJ2-2; the match to TRBD2 covers 11 bases. Unmatched junction bases numbered 6, after V lost 1 base and J lost 5 bases. This CDR3 has 17 amino acids. Germline V gene lookup returns CDR1 LGHDT and CDR2 YNNKEL (reference sequence). CDR3 coding DNA: TGTGCCAGCAGCCAAGGCGTACTAGCGGGAGAGACCGGGGAGCTGTTTTTT. This encodes CASSQGVLAGETGELFF.

This clonotype was observed many times. J is TRBJ2-3 and V is TRBV20-1; 12 nucleotides align to TRBD2. The CDR3 runs to 16 residues. Germline CDR1 and CDR2: DFQATT and SNEGSKA (reference sequence). V gave up 3 bases and J gave up 5 bases; unmatched junction bases: 9. The DNA of the CDR3 is TGCAGTGCTAGCCTAGCGGGAGGGCCCAGGATAGATACGCAGTATTTT. This sequence encodes CSASLAGGPRIDTQYF.

This clonotype occurred a few times. The J gene is TRBJ1-4, the V gene TRBV2; 12 bases align to TRBD1. Germline-derived CDR1 and CDR2 are SNHLY and FYNNEI. V lost 6 bases and J lost 7; bases outside the gene matches: 12. This CDR3 has 17 residues. CDR3 nucleotide sequence: TGTGCCAGCAGGACCGGGACAGGGGGCTTCGGAGCTGAAAAACTGTTTTTT. Translated: CASRTGTGGFGAEKLFF.

In its sample, this clonotype was seen many times. J is TRBJ2-5 and V is TRBV28, with no clear D. Germline lookup yields CDR1 MDHEN and CDR2 SYDVKM. The CDR3 runs 14 residues. V was clipped by 5 bases and J by 0 bases, with 10 bases between them. CDR3 region: CASSPPEYQETQYF. DNA for the CDR3: TGTGCCAGCAGTCCCCCCGAGTACCAAGAGACCCAGTACTTC.

This clonotype has just a few counts. The chain's CDR3 is CASSLMDRRQETQYF. The CDR3 nucleotides read TGCGCCAGCAGCTTGATGGACAGAAGACAAGAGACCCAGTACTTC. V is TRBV5-1 and J is TRBJ2-5; perhaps TRBD1 as D (6 bases). V lost 1 base to trimming and J lost 2 bases, with 12 bases between them. The CDR3 is made up of 15 amino acids. Germline V lookup: CDR1 SGHRS, CDR2 YFSETQ.

Ten or more counts support this clonotype. The rearrangement uses TRBV28 and TRBJ2-2, with 7 bases matching TRBD2. Germline loops: CDR1 MDHEN, CDR2 SYDVKM. The CDR3 spans 14 residues. Trimming took 3 bases from V and 7 from J; bases not matched to a gene: 5. DNA for the CDR3: TGTGCCAGCAGTTTTAACTCGGGAGGCGGGGAGCTGTTTTTT. Translated, it gives CASSFNSGGGELFF.

This clonotype was seen a few times. The J gene is TRBJ1-2, the V gene TRBV2; tentatively, D is TRBD1 (5 bases). Between the trimmed V and J ends, which lost 0 bases and 4 bases, there was a span of 12 bases. This CDR3 comprises 15 residues. The V gene's germline CDR1 is SNHLY and CDR2 FYNNEI. Here the CDR3 DNA reads TGTGCCAGCAGTGAAGCTGGCAGGGCGGGCTATGGCTACACCTTC. Translation: CASSEAGRAGYGYTF.

This clonotype came up a few times. This chain uses TRBV20-1 with TRBJ2-7; 7 bases match TRBD2. J was trimmed by 3 bases and V by 4 bases; bases with no gene match: 12. Germline CDR1 DFQATT, CDR2 SNEGSKA (reference sequence). CDR3 size: 15 residues. The CDR3 loop reads CSAKGSELADYEQYF. The CDR3, as DNA: TGCAGTGCTAAGGGGTCAGAGCTAGCGGACTACGAGCAGTACTTC.

This clonotype was seen a handful of times. The genes are TRBV19 and TRBJ2-1, with 8 nucleotides matching TRBD2. The CDR3 covers 15 residues. The germline V gene encodes CDR1 LNHDA and CDR2 SQIVND (reference sequence). V lost 3 bases, J lost 0 bases, and 1 base stayed unmatched. In DNA form, the CDR3 reads TGTGCCAGTAGTATCGGGGGGGACTCCTACAATGAGCAGTTCTTC. The encoded protein is CASSIGGDSYNEQFF.

This clonotype was recorded many times. The chain has TRBV28 and TRBJ1-2; D ambiguous. The germline V gene encodes CDR1 MDHEN and CDR2 SYDVKM. This CDR3 comprises 13 residues. The V gene lost 2 bases and the J gene lost 0 bases, with 4 bases spanning the gap. Written as DNA, the CDR3 is TGTGCCAGCAGTTTAAGTCCTAACTATGGCTACACCTTC. Its protein is CASSLSPNYGYTF.

This clonotype was seen repeatedly, ten times or more. The gene calls are TRBV12-3 or TRBV12-4 and TRBJ2-5, with unresolved D. This CDR3 spans 14 amino acids. V lost 1 base, J lost 5 bases, and 11 bases lay in between. CDR3 loop: CASSLEKVGETQYF. The DNA of the CDR3 is TGTGCCAGCAGTTTAGAAAAGGTGGGGGAGACCCAGTACTTC.

This clonotype was observed a few times. This chain connects TRBV5-1 to TRBJ1-6, with D possibly matching TRBD1 (5 bases). Trimming stripped 0 bases from V and 10 bases from J, with 14 bases between. The CDR3 length is 15 residues. Germline V gives CDR1 SGHRS, CDR2 YFSETQ. The DNA for the CDR3 is TGCGCCAGCAGCTTGGCGGGACCACAATTGTCACCCCTCCACTTT. Translated, it gives CASSLAGPQLSPLHF.

This clonotype has a handful of counts. V is TRBV25-1 and J is TRBJ2-7; 16 positions agree with TRBD2. The CDR3 extends over 18 amino acids. After removal of 3 bases from V and 3 bases from J, the junction contained 8 bases not matched to a gene. The germline gives CDR1 MGHDK, CDR2 SYGVNS. The DNA for the CDR3 is TGTGCCAGCAGTGACAACCCGGGACTAGCGGGAGGGAACTACGAGCAGTACTTC. Its translation: CASSDNPGLAGGNYEQYF.

This clonotype was seen ten or more times. In DNA form, the CDR3 reads TGTGCCAGCAGTTCGACACTGGGCAGGGGTAACGAGCAGTACTTC. It specifies CASSSTLGRGNEQYF. The rearrangement uses TRBV28 and TRBJ2-7; the D gene is possibly TRBD1 (6 bases). There are 15 residues in the CDR3. Deletions cut 4 bases from V and 5 bases from J, with 18 bases between. Germline CDR1 MDHEN, CDR2 SYDVKM.

Ten or more counts support this clonotype. This rearrangement joins TRBV5-1 to TRBJ2-3, with D possibly matching TRBD1 (6 bases). Germline-derived CDR1 and CDR2 are SGHRS and YFSETQ. V lost 0 bases and J lost 0, with 14 bases in between. The CDR3 spans 17 residues. CDR3: CASSLEPTGASTDTQYF. CDR3 in DNA: TGCGCCAGCAGCTTGGAGCCGACAGGAGCTAGCACAGATACGCAGTATTTT.

In this sample, this clonotype turned up many times. The genes are TRBV28 and TRBJ1-6, with 8 bases identical to TRBD1. V gave up 7 bases and J gave up 10 bases; unmatched junction bases: 12. Germline CDR1 MDHEN, CDR2 SYDVKM. The CDR3 runs 15 residues. Written as DNA, the CDR3 is TGTGCCAGCACCTACCCCGGGACAGGCGGGTCACCCCTCCACTTT. Translation gives CASTYPGTGGSPLHF.

This clonotype has ten or more counts. The V call is TRBV20-1, the J call TRBJ2-5, with D possibly being TRBD1 (5 bases). V was trimmed by 1 base and J by 4 bases, leaving 13 bases between them. This CDR3 is 14 amino acids long. Germline V gives CDR1 DFQATT, CDR2 SNEGSKA (reference sequence). CDR3 sequence (DNA): TGCAGTGCTAGAGCGGCAGGGCGTGGAGAGACCCAGTACTTC. Protein sequence: CSARAAGRGETQYF.

This clonotype occurred a few times. V and J are TRBV7-7 and TRBJ2-1, with D unclear. CDR1 SSHAT and CDR2 FNYEAQ come from the germline V gene (reference sequence). V shed 1 base and J shed 7 bases, with 8 bases lying between them. This CDR3 is built from 13 residues. The CDR3 loop is CASSLGHNNEQFF. The CDR3 region has the DNA TGTGCCAGCAGCTTAGGGCACAATAATGAGCAGTTCTTC.

The CDR3 DNA reads as TGCAGCGCGGTCCGGCGGAGGGACGTGGAGCAGTTCTTC. It specifies CSAVRRRDVEQFF. This rearrangement joins TRBV29-1 to TRBJ2-1; D is perhaps TRBD2 (6 bases). The ends were cut back, 7 bases at V and 10 bases at J, with 20 bases in the middle. The CDR3 extends over 13 amino acids. Per germline, CDR1 SQVTM and CDR2 ANQGSEA.

The chain combines TRBV7-9 with TRBJ2-4, with no clear D. CDR3 length: 14 residues. The ends were cut back, 3 bases at V and 3 bases at J, with 9 bases in the middle. Germline CDR1 is SEHNR and CDR2 is FQNEAQ (reference sequence). This CDR3 reads CASSFSRNKNIQYF. DNA of the CDR3: TGTGCCAGCAGCTTTTCCCGGAACAAAAACATTCAGTACTTC.